This T cell receptor (beta chain) derives from a study of cytomegalovirus exposure and HLA in healthy donors. In the PCR, 60 Vbeta and 13 Jbeta primers were used. Repertoires were generated with immunoSEQ multiplex PCR, while TCRdb's copy carries only in-frame clones and drops some. The data contain about 130,000 clones, 17% of them singletons. With 6 bases clipped from V and 2 bases from J, the junction kept 2 bases outside the gene matches. The CDR3 loop spans 13 amino acids. The germline V gene has CDR1 MNHEY and CDR2 SVGAGI. The clonotype comes from a female donor in good health and CMV-seropositive. Sequences were obtained from PBMCs. V gene TRBV6-5 combines with J gene TRBJ2-7, with 9 bases lining up with TRBD1. The CDR3 is CASSRDRAYEQYF. Here the CDR3 DNA reads TGTGCCAGCAGCCGGGACAGGGCCTACGAGCAGTACTTC.